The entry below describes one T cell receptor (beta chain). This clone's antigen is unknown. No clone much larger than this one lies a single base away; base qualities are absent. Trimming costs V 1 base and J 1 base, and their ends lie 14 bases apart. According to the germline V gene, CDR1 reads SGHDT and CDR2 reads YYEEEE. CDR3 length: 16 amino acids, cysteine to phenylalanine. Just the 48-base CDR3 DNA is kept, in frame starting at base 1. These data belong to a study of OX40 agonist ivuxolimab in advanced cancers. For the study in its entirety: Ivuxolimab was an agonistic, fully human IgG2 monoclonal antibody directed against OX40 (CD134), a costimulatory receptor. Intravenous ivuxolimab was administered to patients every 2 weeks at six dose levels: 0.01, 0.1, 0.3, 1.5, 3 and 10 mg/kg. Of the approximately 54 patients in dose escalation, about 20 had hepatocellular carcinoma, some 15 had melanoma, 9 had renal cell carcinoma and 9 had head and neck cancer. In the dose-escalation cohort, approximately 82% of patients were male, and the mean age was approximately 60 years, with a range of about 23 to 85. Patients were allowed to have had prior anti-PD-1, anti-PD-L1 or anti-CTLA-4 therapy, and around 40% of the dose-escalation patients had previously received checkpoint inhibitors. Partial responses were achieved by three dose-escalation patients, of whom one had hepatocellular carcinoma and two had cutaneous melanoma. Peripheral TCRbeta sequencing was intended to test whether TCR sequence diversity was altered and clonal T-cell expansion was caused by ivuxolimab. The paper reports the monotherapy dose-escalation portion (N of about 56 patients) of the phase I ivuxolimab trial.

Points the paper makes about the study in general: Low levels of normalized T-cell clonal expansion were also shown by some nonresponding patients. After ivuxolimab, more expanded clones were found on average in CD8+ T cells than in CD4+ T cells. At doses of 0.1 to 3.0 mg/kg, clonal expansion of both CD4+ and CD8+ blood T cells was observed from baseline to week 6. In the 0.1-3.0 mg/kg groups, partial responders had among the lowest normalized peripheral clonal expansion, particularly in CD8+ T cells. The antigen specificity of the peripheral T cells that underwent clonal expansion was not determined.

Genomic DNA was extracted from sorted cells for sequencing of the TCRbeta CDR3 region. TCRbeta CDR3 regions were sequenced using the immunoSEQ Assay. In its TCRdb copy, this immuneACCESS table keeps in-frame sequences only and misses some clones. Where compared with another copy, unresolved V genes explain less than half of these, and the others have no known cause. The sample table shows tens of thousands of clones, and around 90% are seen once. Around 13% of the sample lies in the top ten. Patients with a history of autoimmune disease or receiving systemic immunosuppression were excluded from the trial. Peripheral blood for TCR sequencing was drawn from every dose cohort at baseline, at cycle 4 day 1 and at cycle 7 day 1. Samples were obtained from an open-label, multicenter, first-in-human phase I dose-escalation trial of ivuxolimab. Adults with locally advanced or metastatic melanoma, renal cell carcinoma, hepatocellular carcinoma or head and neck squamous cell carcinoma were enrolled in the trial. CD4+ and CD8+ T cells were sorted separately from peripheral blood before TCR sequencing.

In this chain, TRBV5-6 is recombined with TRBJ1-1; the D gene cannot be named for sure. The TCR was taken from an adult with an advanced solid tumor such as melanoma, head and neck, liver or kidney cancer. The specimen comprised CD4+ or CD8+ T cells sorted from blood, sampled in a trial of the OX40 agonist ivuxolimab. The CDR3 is CASSLWAVQPNTEAFF. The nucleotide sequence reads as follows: TGTGCCAGCAGCTTGTGGGCCGTACAACCGAACACTGAAGCTTTCTTT.